The clone carrying this T cell receptor (beta chain) was recorded a few times. Construction of the TCR beta libraries employed iRepertoire HTBI primers in conjunction with Arm-PCR of CDR3 regions. TCRdb itself ran the multiplex PCR reads through MiXCR, one entry per CDR3 protein. The sample holds about 620,000 distinct CDR3 sequences, 16% seen once. The record originates from a study of regulatory T cells in long-lasting Graves disease. Time point reported: newly diagnosed GD, antithyroid drugs for less than 3 months. The TCR library was made from RNA that had been extracted from PBMCs in TRIzol. The sample was also reused in another study, on T cells in Graves' hyperthyroidism and ophthalmopathy. From that second work: Stable hyperthyroidism: no ophthalmopathy progression over 18 months of follow-up.

The receptor comes from a woman aged 25 to 39 with Graves disease. Sequences were derived from peripheral blood mononuclear cells (PBMCs), sampled at new diagnosis, from a patient treated with antithyroid drugs.

Written as DNA, the CDR3 is TGCAGTGCTCGACCCAACCCCCCTAGCGGGAGAGGAAATGAGCAGTTCTTC. Its translation is CSARPNPPSGRGNEQFF. This chain links TRBV20-1 with TRBJ2-1, with 10 nucleotides matching TRBD2. V lost 5 bases, J lost 7 bases, and 17 bases stayed unmatched. CDR1 is DFQATT, CDR2 SNEGSKA, per germline (reference sequence). The CDR3 spans 17 residues.